This TCR beta chain was captured by sequencing in a study of cytomegalovirus exposure and HLA in healthy donors. Study-wide results and limits: The classifier was said to identify cytomegalovirus status with high specificity and sensitivity.

It was healthy bone marrow donors who served as donors. CDR3 length equals 17 residues. Losses at the gene ends were 6 bases for V and 0 bases for J; bases not matched to a gene: 4. Germline loops: CDR1 LNHDA, CDR2 SQIVND (reference sequence). 13 Jbeta primers and 60 Vbeta primers were used for the PCR. Sequencing was performed with immunoSEQ multiplex PCR; in TCRdb, only in-frame clones are kept and a portion is missing. The sample holds 90,000 to 110,000 clones, 76% seen once. This clone turned up a few times. Its antigen is as yet unknown. Sequencing used PBMCs. This clonotype was obtained from a man aged 35 to 55 in good health and CMV-seropositive. V is TRBV19 and J is TRBJ2-2; 13 bases are shared with TRBD2. CDR3 protein: CASRLGTSGTNTGELFF. The CDR3 nucleotides read TGTGCCAGTAGACTTGGGACTAGCGGGACGAACACCGGGGAGCTGTTTTTT. The full variable domain, rest sourced from reference TRBV19 and TRBJ2-2, is DGGITQSPKYLFRKEGQNVTLSCEQNLNHDAMYWYRQDPGQGLRLIYYSQIVNDFQKGDIAEGYSVSREKKESFPLTVTSAQKNPTAFYLCASRLGTSGTNTGELFFGEGSRLTVL.